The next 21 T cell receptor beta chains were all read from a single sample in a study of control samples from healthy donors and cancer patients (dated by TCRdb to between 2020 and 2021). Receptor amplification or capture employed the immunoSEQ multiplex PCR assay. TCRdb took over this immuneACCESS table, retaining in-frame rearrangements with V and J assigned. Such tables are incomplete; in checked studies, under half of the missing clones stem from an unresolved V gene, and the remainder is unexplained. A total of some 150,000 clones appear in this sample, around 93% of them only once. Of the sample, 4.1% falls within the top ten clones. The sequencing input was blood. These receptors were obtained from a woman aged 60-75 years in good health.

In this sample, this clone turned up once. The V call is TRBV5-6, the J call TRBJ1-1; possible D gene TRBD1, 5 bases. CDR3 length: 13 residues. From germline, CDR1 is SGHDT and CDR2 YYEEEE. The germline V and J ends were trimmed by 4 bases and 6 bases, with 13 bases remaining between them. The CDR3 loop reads CASSRTRVPEAFF. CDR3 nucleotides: TGTGCCAGCAGCAGAACCAGGGTCCCTGAAGCTTTCTTT.

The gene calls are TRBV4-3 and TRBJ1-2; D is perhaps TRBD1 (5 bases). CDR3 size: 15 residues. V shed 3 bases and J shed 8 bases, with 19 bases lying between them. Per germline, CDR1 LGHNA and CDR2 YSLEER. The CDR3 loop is CASSQRSRVVGGYTF. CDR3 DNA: TGCGCCAGCAGCCAGCGGAGCAGGGTGGTAGGGGGCTACACCTTC.

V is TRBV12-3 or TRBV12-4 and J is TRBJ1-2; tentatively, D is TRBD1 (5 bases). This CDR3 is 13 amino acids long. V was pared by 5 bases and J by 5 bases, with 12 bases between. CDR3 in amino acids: CASSTRQIYGYTF. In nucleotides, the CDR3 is TGTGCCAGCAGTACCAGACAGATTTATGGCTACACCTTC.

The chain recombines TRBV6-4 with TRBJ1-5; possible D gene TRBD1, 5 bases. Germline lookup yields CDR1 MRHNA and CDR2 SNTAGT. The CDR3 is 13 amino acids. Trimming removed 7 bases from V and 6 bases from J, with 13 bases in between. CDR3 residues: CASTGGDAQPQHF. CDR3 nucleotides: TGTGCCAGCACAGGAGGGGACGCTCAGCCCCAGCATTTT.

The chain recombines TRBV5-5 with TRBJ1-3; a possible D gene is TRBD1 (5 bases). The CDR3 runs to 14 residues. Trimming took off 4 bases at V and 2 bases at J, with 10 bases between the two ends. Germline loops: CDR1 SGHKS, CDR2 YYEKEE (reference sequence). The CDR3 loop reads CASSQGTTGNTIYF. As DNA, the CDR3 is TGTGCCAGCAGCCAAGGGACTACTGGAAACACCATATATTTT.

The DNA for the CDR3 is TGTGCCTGGAGATCCGGGACAGGACCAACTAATGAAAAACTGTTTTTT. The encoded protein is CAWRSGTGPTNEKLFF. The genes are TRBV30 and TRBJ1-4; 8 positions match TRBD1. V dropped 3 bases and J dropped 0; count of bases not matched to a gene: 6. The CDR3 is 16 amino acids. Germline CDR1 is GTSNPN and CDR2 is SVGIG (reference sequence).

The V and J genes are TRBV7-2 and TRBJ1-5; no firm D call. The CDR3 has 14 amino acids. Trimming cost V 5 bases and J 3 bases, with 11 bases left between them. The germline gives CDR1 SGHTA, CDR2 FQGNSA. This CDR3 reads CASSASWNNQPQHF. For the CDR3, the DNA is TGTGCCAGCAGCGCGAGTTGGAACAATCAGCCCCAGCATTTT.

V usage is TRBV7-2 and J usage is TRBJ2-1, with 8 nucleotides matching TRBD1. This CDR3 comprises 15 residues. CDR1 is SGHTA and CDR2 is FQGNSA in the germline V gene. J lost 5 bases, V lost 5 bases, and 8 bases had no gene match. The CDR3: CASSERTGSHNEQFF. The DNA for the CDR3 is TGTGCCAGCAGCGAAAGGACAGGGAGCCACAATGAGCAGTTCTTC.

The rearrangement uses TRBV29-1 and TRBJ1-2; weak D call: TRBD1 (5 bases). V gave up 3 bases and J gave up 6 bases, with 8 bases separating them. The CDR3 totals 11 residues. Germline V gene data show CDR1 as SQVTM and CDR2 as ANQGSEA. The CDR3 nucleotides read TGCAGCGTTGACCAGGGAAATGGCTACACCTTC. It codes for CSVDQGNGYTF.

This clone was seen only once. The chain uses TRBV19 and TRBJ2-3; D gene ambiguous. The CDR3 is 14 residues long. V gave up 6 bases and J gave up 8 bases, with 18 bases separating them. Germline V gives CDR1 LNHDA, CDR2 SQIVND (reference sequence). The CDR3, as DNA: TGTGCCAGTAGCCAGGAATATGGTAAGGGTACGCAGTATTTT. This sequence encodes CASSQEYGKGTQYF.

The CDR3 protein is CASQRGSHTIEAFF. In nucleotides, the CDR3 is TGTGCCAGCCAACGGGGCAGCCACACGATTGAAGCTTTCTTT. V gene TRBV6-5 combines with J gene TRBJ1-1; a possible D gene is TRBD1 (5 bases). CDR3 length equals 14 residues. V was clipped by 8 bases and J by 7 bases, with 20 bases between them. Germline CDR1 is MNHEY and CDR2 is SVGAGI.

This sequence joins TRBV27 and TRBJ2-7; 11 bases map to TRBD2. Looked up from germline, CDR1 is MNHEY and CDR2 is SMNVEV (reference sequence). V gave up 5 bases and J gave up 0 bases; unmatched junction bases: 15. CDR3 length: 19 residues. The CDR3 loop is CASSPLAGGPLRGSYEQYF. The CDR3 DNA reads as TGTGCCAGCAGTCCCCTAGCGGGGGGCCCCCTAAGGGGCTCCTACGAGCAGTACTTC.

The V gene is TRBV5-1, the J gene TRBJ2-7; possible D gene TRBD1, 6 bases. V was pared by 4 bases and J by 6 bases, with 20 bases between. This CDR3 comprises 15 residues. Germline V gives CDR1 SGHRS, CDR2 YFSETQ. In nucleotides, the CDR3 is TGCGCCAGCAGCAGTGAAGGCACAGGGCTTGTCGAGCAGTACTTC. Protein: CASSSEGTGLVEQYF.

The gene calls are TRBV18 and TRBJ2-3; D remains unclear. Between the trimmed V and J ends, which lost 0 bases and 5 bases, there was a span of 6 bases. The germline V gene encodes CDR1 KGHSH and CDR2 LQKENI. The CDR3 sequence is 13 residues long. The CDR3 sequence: CASSPPVLDTQYF. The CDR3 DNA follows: TGTGCCAGCTCACCACCGGTGCTAGATACGCAGTATTTT.

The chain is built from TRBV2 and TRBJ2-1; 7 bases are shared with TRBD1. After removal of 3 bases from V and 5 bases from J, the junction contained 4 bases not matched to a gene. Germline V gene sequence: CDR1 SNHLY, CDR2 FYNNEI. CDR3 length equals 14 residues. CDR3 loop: CASSDQQGNNEQFF. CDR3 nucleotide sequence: TGTGCCAGCAGTGATCAACAGGGGAACAATGAGCAGTTCTTC.

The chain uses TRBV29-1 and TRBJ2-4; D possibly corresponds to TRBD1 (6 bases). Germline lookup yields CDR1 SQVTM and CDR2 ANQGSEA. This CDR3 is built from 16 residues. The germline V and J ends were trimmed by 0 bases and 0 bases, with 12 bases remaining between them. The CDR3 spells CSVEDWAGAAKNIQYF. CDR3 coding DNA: TGCAGCGTTGAAGATTGGGCAGGGGCAGCCAAAAACATTCAGTACTTC.

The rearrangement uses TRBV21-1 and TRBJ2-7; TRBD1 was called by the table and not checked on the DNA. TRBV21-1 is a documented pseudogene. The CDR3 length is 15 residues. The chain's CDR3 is CASSKAMAGRWEQYF. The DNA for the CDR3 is TGTGCCAGCAGCAAAGCCATGGCAGGGCGATGGGAGCAGTACTTC.

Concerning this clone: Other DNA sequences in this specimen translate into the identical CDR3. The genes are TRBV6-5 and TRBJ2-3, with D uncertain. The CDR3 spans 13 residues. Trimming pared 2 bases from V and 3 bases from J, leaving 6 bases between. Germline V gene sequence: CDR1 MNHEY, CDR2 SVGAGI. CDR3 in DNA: TGTGCCAGCAGTTACCCCGGGACAGATACGCAGTATTTT. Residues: CASSYPGTDTQYF.

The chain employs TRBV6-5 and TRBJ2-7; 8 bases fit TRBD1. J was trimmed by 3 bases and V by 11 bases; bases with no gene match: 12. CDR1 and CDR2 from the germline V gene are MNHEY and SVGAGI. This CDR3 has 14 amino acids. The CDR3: CACSPGQDLYEQYF. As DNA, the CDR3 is TGTGCCTGTAGTCCGGGACAGGACCTCTACGAGCAGTACTTC.

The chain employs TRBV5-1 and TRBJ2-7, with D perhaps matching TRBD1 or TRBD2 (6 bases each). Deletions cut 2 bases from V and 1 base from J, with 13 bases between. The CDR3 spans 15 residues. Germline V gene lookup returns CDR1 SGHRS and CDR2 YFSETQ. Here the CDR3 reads CASSFSGGGSYEQYF. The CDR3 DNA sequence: TGCGCCAGCAGCTTTTCCGGGGGCGGATCCTACGAGCAGTACTTC.

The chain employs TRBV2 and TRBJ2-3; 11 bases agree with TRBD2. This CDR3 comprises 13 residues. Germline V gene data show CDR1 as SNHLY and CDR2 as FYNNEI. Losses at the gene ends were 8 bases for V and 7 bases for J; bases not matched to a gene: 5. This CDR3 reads CASFSGGEYTQYF. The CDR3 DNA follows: TGTGCCAGCTTTAGCGGGGGGGAGTATACGCAGTATTTT.